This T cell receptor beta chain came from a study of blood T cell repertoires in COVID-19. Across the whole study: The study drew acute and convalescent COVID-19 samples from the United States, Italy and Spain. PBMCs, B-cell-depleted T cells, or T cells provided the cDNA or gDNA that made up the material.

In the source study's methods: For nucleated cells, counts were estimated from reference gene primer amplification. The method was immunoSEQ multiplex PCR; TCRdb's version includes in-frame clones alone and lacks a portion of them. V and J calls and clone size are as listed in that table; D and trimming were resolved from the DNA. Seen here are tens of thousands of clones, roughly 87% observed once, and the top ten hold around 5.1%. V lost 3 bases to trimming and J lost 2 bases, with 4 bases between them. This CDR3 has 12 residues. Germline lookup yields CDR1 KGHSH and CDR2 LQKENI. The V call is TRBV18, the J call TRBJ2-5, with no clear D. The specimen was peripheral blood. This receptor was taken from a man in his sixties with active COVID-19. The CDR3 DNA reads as TGTGCCAGCTCACCGACTCAAGAGACCCAGTACTTC. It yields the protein CASSPTQETQYF.